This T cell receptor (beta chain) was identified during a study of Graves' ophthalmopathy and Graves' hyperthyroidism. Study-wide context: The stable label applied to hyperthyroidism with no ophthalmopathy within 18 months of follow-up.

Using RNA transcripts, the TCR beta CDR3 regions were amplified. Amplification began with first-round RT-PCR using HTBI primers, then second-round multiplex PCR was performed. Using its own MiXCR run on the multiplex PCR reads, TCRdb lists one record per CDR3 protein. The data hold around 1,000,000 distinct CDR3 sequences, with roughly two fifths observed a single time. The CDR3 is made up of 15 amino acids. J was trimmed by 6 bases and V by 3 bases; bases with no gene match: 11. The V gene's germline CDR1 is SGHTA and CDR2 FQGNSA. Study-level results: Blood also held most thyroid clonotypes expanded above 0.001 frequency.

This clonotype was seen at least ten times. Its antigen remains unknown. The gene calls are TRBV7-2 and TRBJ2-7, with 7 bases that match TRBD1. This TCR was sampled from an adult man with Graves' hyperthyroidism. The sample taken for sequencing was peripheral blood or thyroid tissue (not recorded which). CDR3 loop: CASSFGQARRGEQYF. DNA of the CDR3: TGTGCCAGCAGCTTTGGACAGGCCCGCCGCGGCGAGCAGTACTTC.